This T cell receptor beta chain was captured by sequencing in a study of T cell changes during pregnancy in multiple sclerosis. This clone was counted once. J lost 7 bases, V lost 4 bases, and 1 base had no gene match. Per the germline V gene, CDR1 is SGHTA and CDR2 is FQGTGA. The CDR3 spans 13 residues. Sequencing was performed with immunoSEQ multiplex PCR; in TCRdb, only in-frame clones are kept and a portion is missing. The sample has approximately 60,000 clones, roughly 90% seen once. J is TRBJ2-4 and V is TRBV7-3, with TRBD2 identical over 10 bases. The TCR comes from a female donor in good health, enrolled as a control in a pregnancy study. The material was peripheral blood, obtained in the second trimester of pregnancy. CDR3 in DNA: TGTGCCAGCAGCTCTAGCGGGGGCAACATTCAGTACTTC. This sequence encodes CASSSSGGNIQYF.